These 30 T cell receptor beta chains were all obtained from the same sample, sequenced in a study of Ad26.COV2.S vaccination and SARS-CoV-2 variants. Repertoires were generated with immunoSEQ multiplex PCR, while TCRdb's copy carries only in-frame clones and drops some. The table has about 320,000 clones, about 85% seen once. The treatment was: about 20 received Ad26.COV2.S at low or high dose, single or two shots; 5 received placebo; per-sample allocation not given. The investigators took samples on day 63 after the first vaccine or placebo injection. The input for sequencing was peripheral blood, taken in a trial of Ad26.COV2.S vaccine versus placebo. The receptors were gathered from a person between 18 and 60 years old who received the Ad26.COV2.S COVID-19 vaccine or a placebo.

V gene TRBV18 combines with J gene TRBJ2-7; no definite D call. The CDR3 consists of 13 residues. The germline CDR1 and CDR2 sequences are KGHSH and LQKENI. V lost 3 bases, J lost 2 bases, and 8 bases lay in between. The CDR3 spells CASSPPATYEQYF. In DNA, the CDR3 is TGTGCCAGCTCACCGCCGGCAACCTACGAGCAGTACTTC.

This clone has only one observation. This rearrangement joins TRBV7-6 to TRBJ1-3; no firm D call. This CDR3 comprises 17 residues. Germline V gives CDR1 SGHVS, CDR2 FNYEAQ. V gave up 0 bases and J gave up 0 bases, with 12 bases separating them. The CDR3 loop is CASSLAAGGVSGNTIYF. The CDR3 nucleotides are TGTGCCAGCAGCTTAGCCGCGGGTGGGGTCTCTGGAAACACCATATATTTT.

This sequence joins TRBV4-1 and TRBJ1-1, with 10 positions matching TRBD1. The CDR3 contains 17 residues. From germline, CDR1 is MGHRA and CDR2 YSYEKL. V shed 3 bases and J 0 bases; nucleotides not matched to a gene: 7. The CDR3 loop is CASSQKGTGDLNTEAFF. The CDR3 DNA reads as TGCGCCAGCAGCCAGAAGGGGACAGGGGACCTGAACACTGAAGCTTTCTTT.

V usage is TRBV2 and J usage is TRBJ2-7, with D possibly being TRBD1 or TRBD2 (5 bases each). The V gene lost 1 base and the J gene lost 3 bases, with 13 bases spanning the gap. CDR1 and CDR2 (germline): SNHLY, FYNNEI. CDR3 size: 15 residues. Here the CDR3 reads CASSEGPGRHYEQYF. The CDR3 coding sequence is TGTGCCAGCAGTGAAGGACCGGGACGGCACTACGAGCAGTACTTC.

This clone was counted only a few times. The gene calls are TRBV2 and TRBJ2-7; D ambiguous. There are 12 residues in the CDR3. With 3 bases removed from V and 4 bases from J, the gap between germline ends came to 7 bases. Germline V CDR1 and CDR2: SNHLY, FYNNEI. DNA for the CDR3: TGTGCCAGCAGTGACAGGCCGTACGAGCAGTACTTC. It specifies CASSDRPYEQYF.

Only a few counts were recorded for this clone. This chain uses TRBV28 with TRBJ2-1; D not certain. CDR3 length: 13 amino acids. CDR1 MDHEN and CDR2 SYDVKM come from the germline V gene. V lost 5 bases and J 14 bases, leaving 19 bases between the germline ends. This CDR3 reads CASSLIAALPKFF. The CDR3 nucleotides read TGTGCCAGCAGTCTAATTGCAGCCCTACCCAAGTTCTTC. The variable domain in full, completed from reference TRBV28 and TRBJ2-1, reads DVKVTQSSRYLVKRTGEKVFLECVQDMDHENMFWYRQDPGLGLRLIYFSYDVKMKEKGDIPEGYSVSREKKERFSLILESASTNQTSMYLCASSLIAALPKFFGPGTRLTVL.

This clone has a single count. The rearrangement joins TRBV12-3 or TRBV12-4 to TRBJ2-5; 7 bases match TRBD1. V shed 4 bases and J 4 bases; nucleotides not matched to a gene: 3. This CDR3 is built from 13 residues. As DNA, the CDR3 is TGTGCCAGCAGTTCCTACAGGGGAGAGACCCAGTACTTC. This codes for CASSSYRGETQYF.

The chain joins TRBV5-4 to TRBJ2-7; 11 bases agree with TRBD1. This CDR3 spans 16 amino acids. Trimming cost V 0 bases and J 3 bases; bases outside gene matches: 5. The germline V gene has CDR1 SGHNT and CDR2 YYREEE (reference sequence). The CDR3: CASSLGGQGGFYEQYF. CDR3 sequence (DNA): TGTGCCAGCAGCTTGGGGGGACAGGGGGGATTCTACGAGCAGTACTTC.

The rearrangement uses TRBV11-2 and TRBJ2-7; TRBD1 is a possible D gene (6 bases). The CDR3 runs to 15 residues. The V gene lost 5 bases and the J gene lost 2 bases, with 16 bases spanning the gap. Germline lookup yields CDR1 SGHAT and CDR2 FQNNGV. CDR3 in amino acids: CASSKDRTRTYEQYF. Written as DNA, the CDR3 is TGTGCCAGCAGCAAAGACAGGACACGAACCTACGAGCAGTACTTC.

This clone was detected only a few times. CDR3 nucleotides: TGCGCCAGCGCAAGGGAACTAGGGGATACGCAGTATTTT. Translation gives CASARELGDTQYF. This sequence joins TRBV5-1 and TRBJ2-3, with D perhaps matching TRBD2 (5 bases). V lost 7 bases and J 6 bases, leaving 15 bases between the germline ends. The germline CDR1 and CDR2 sequences are SGHRS and YFSETQ. The CDR3 extends over 13 amino acids.

This chain uses TRBV2 with TRBJ2-7, with TRBD1 matching over 9 bases. The germline gives CDR1 SNHLY, CDR2 FYNNEI. Trimming cost V 6 bases and J 4 bases; bases outside gene matches: 4. This CDR3 contains 13 residues. The CDR3 DNA reads as TGTGCCAGCAGACGACAGGGGGGTTACGAGCAGTACTTC. This translates into CASRRQGGYEQYF.

The chain employs TRBV18 and TRBJ1-1, with unresolved D. The CDR3 covers 14 residues. Trimming took off 0 bases at V and 5 bases at J, with 10 bases between the two ends. Germline V gene sequence: CDR1 KGHSH, CDR2 LQKENI. The CDR3, as DNA: TGTGCCAGCTCACCACCACCGACCGGGACTGAAGCTTTCTTT. It is translated as CASSPPPTGTEAFF. Based on the CDR3 plus reference TRBV18 and TRBJ1-1, the full variable domain is NAGVMQNPRHLVRRRGQEARLRCSPMKGHSHVYWYRQLPEEGLKFMVYLQKENIIDESGMPKERFSAEFPKEGPSILRIQQVVRGDSAAYFCASSPPPTGTEAFFGQGTRLTVV.

This clone came up once. The chain recombines TRBV6-5 with TRBJ2-6, with D possibly TRBD1 on 5 matching bases. Germline V gives CDR1 MNHEY, CDR2 SVGAGI. This CDR3 region has 16 residues. V gave up 2 bases and J gave up 0 bases, with 8 bases separating them. The CDR3 region is CASSYGRASGANVLTF. CDR3 DNA: TGTGCCAGCAGTTACGGCAGGGCCTCTGGGGCCAACGTCCTGACTTTC.

The chain carries TRBV3-1 (or the pseudogene TRBV3-2) and TRBJ2-2, with D perhaps being TRBD1 or TRBD2 (5 bases each). V was clipped by 6 bases and J by 0 bases, with 8 bases between them. The CDR3 has 14 amino acids. Germline V gene data show CDR1 as LGHDT and CDR2 as YNNKEL (reference sequence). CDR3 coding DNA: TGTGCCAGCAGGGGGACCGCGAACACCGGGGAGCTGTTTTTT. Its translation is CASRGTANTGELFF.

This rearrangement joins TRBV6-5 to TRBJ2-7; 7 nucleotides align to TRBD2. Germline V lookup: CDR1 MNHEY, CDR2 SVGAGI. J lost 5 bases, V lost 5 bases, and 9 bases had no gene match. The CDR3 spans 14 residues. The DNA of the CDR3 is TGTGCCAGCAGTCTTGGGGGGGGGATCGACGAGCAGTACTTC. Protein product: CASSLGGGIDEQYF.

This clone came up once. The chain employs TRBV5-4 and TRBJ2-2; 8 bases line up with TRBD1. CDR3 length: 16 residues. Per the germline V gene, CDR1 is SGHNT and CDR2 is YYREEE (reference sequence). J was trimmed by 4 bases and V by 6 bases; bases with no gene match: 11. Written as DNA, the CDR3 is TGTGCCAGCAACGTTGGGGGGACAGGTATCACCGGGGAGCTGTTTTTT. Translation: CASNVGGTGITGELFF.

The chain has TRBV30 and TRBJ1-5; possibly TRBD1 for D (6 bases). Deletions cut 0 bases from V and 3 bases from J, with 12 bases between. The length of the CDR3 is 15 residues. Germline CDR1 and CDR2: GTSNPN and SVGIG (reference sequence). Here the CDR3 reads CAWSVGGFDNQPQHF. CDR3 DNA sequence: TGTGCCTGGAGTGTAGGGGGATTTGACAATCAGCCCCAGCATTTT. The whole variable domain, remainder taken from reference TRBV30 and TRBJ1-5, is SQTIHQWPATLVQPVGSPLSLECTVEGTSNPNLYWYRQAAGRGLQLLFYSVGIGQISSEVPQNLSASRPQDRQFILSSKKLLLSDSGFYLCAWSVGGFDNQPQHFGDGTRLSIL.

The chain recombines TRBV29-1 with TRBJ2-3, with TRBD1 matching over 7 bases. Looked up from germline, CDR1 is SQVTM and CDR2 is ANQGSEA. The CDR3 has 16 amino acids. With V trimmed by 5 bases and J by 2 bases, 13 bases remained unmatched. As DNA, the CDR3 is TGCAGCGTTAACGGACGGGGACAGCAAAACACAGATACGCAGTATTTT. It encodes CSVNGRGQQNTDTQYF.

The CDR3 DNA reads as TGTGCCAGCAGTTACCGAGGAGGGTATGAAAAACTGTTTTTT. Its translation: CASSYRGGYEKLFF. The chain is built from TRBV6-6 and TRBJ1-4; D not resolved. Looked up from germline, CDR1 is MNHNY and CDR2 is SVGAGI (reference sequence). V was cut by 2 bases and J by 6 bases, with 10 bases left in between. The CDR3 extends over 14 amino acids.

The chain uses TRBV27 and TRBJ2-3, with D perhaps matching TRBD2 (5 bases). V shed 4 bases and J shed 5 bases, with 7 bases lying between them. Germline CDR1 MNHEY, CDR2 SMNVEV (reference sequence). There are 12 residues in the CDR3. The CDR3 here is CASSSGKDTQYF. The CDR3 bases are TGTGCCAGCAGTTCCGGGAAAGATACGCAGTATTTT.

This clone was seen once. The J gene is TRBJ2-3, the V gene TRBV7-9; 10 nucleotides align to TRBD2. With 4 bases clipped from V and 0 bases from J, the junction kept 13 bases outside the gene matches. From germline, CDR1 is SEHNR and CDR2 FQNEAQ (reference sequence). The CDR3 has 19 amino acids. CDR3 bases: TGTGCCAGCAGCTCCCCGGGATTAGCGGGGGGCTTTAGCACAGATACGCAGTATTTT. This sequence encodes CASSSPGLAGGFSTDTQYF.

The V gene is TRBV6-2 or TRBV6-3, the J gene TRBJ2-2; perhaps TRBD2 as D (7 bases). The germline V gene encodes CDR1 MNHEY and CDR2 SVGEGT. V was clipped by 4 bases and J by 4 bases, with 22 bases between them. The CDR3 runs to 18 residues. CDR3 sequence: CASSSPGLGGQSTGELFF. The CDR3 DNA follows: TGTGCCAGCAGTTCCCCGGGTCTGGGGGGGCAGTCCACCGGGGAGCTGTTTTTT.

The CDR3 here is CSATTGQEAFF. The DNA of the CDR3 is TGCAGTGCTACCACAGGGCAGGAAGCTTTCTTT. The rearrangement uses TRBV20-1 and TRBJ1-1; D may be TRBD1 (6 bases). Per germline, CDR1 DFQATT and CDR2 SNEGSKA (reference sequence). The CDR3 runs 11 residues. V gave up 4 bases and J gave up 8 bases, with 11 bases separating them.

Points on this clone: The sample contains more than one DNA sequence encoding this CDR3. The chain combines TRBV3-1 (or the pseudogene TRBV3-2) with TRBJ1-1, with D possibly matching TRBD1 (6 bases). The ends were cut back, 2 bases at V and 3 bases at J, with 10 bases in the middle. The CDR3 is made up of 14 amino acids. CDR1 and CDR2 (germline): LGHDT, YNNKEL (reference sequence). The CDR3 protein is CASSQRGADTEAFF. CDR3 nucleotide sequence: TGTGCCAGCAGCCAAAGGGGGGCGGACACTGAAGCTTTCTTT.

The chain links TRBV4-1 to TRBJ2-2; TRBD1 agrees at 7 bases. This CDR3 has 15 amino acids. Germline CDR1 and CDR2: MGHRA and YSYEKL. V was clipped by 0 bases and J by 9 bases; unmatched bases: 7. CDR3 in amino acids: CASSQELTGLRELFF. CDR3 DNA: TGCGCCAGCAGCCAAGAACTGACAGGGCTCCGGGAGCTGTTTTTT.

With respect to this clone: The sample holds other DNA sequences that translate to the same CDR3. The CDR3 bases are TGTGCCAGCAGCGTGGGGCTAGCGGGGGGCCGGGGCACAGATACGCAGTATTTT. Protein sequence: CASSVGLAGGRGTDTQYF. The V gene is TRBV9, the J gene TRBJ2-3, with TRBD2 matching 11 bases. V shed 2 bases, J shed 1 base, and the junction held 9 bases outside the gene matches. The CDR3 has 18 residues. Germline values: CDR1 SGDLS, CDR2 YYNGEE.

This clone was seen a handful of times. The chain combines TRBV15 with TRBJ1-1; 7 bases align to TRBD1. V lost 1 base, J lost 5 bases, and 4 bases stayed unmatched. The CDR3 covers 14 residues. CDR1 and CDR2 from the germline V gene are LNHNV and YYDKDF (reference sequence). This chain's CDR3 is CATSRVTGRTEAFF. CDR3 sequence (DNA): TGTGCCACCAGCAGAGTGACAGGGCGGACTGAAGCTTTCTTT.

V and J are TRBV7-2 and TRBJ2-7; D assignment may be TRBD1 or TRBD2 (6 bases each). Germline V gene sequence: CDR1 SGHTA, CDR2 FQGNSA. Trimming stripped 1 base from V and 5 bases from J, with 15 bases between. CDR3 size: 15 residues. The CDR3 loop reads CASSLVAQGGHEQYF. The DNA of the CDR3 is TGTGCCAGCAGCTTAGTGGCTCAAGGGGGGCACGAGCAGTACTTC.

The chain carries TRBV10-3 and TRBJ2-2, with 9 positions matching TRBD2. Germline V lookup: CDR1 ENHRY, CDR2 SYGVKD. Unmatched junction bases numbered 5, after V lost 6 bases and J lost 0 bases. The length of the CDR3 is 16 residues. The CDR3 DNA reads TGTGCCATCAGGGGTAGCGGGGGCTCGAACACCGGGGAGCTGTTTTTT. It encodes CAIRGSGGSNTGELFF.

The count of this clone is one. The CDR3 loop is CASSLWGGRGDGNQPQHF. Here the CDR3 DNA reads TGTGCCAGCAGTTTATGGGGGGGCCGCGGGGATGGCAATCAGCCCCAGCATTTT. The chain couples TRBV27 to TRBJ1-5; weak D call: TRBD1 (6 bases). The germline V gene encodes CDR1 MNHEY and CDR2 SMNVEV (reference sequence). The ends were cut back, 1 base at V and 2 bases at J, with 18 bases in the middle. The CDR3 totals 18 residues.